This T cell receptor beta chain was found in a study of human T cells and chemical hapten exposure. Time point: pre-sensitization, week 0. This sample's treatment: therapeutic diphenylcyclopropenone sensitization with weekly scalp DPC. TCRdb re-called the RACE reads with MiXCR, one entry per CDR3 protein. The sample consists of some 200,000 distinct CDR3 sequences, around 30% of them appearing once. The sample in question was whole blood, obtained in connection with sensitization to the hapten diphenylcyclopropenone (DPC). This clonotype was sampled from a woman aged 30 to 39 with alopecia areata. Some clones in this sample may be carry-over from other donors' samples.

For the CDR3, the DNA is TGTGCCAGCAGGGGGCGACAGGGGTCCGGGGAGCTGTTTTTT. Its protein product is CASRGRQGSGELFF. This chain links TRBV12-3 or TRBV12-4 with TRBJ2-2, with 8 bases that match TRBD1. V was clipped by 6 bases and J by 6 bases; unmatched bases: 6. The CDR3 length is 14 residues.